This TCR beta chain derives from a study of beta chain features in type 1 diabetes. General study points: More deletions and fewer insertions at VDJ junctions were found in patients with type 1 diabetes. Compared with healthy donors, patients appeared to share more similar naive, central memory and regulatory TCRB repertoires. Shorter TCRB CDR3s, moderately but significantly so, marked every one of the four CD4+ subsets in Type 1 diabetes patients.

Regarding this clone: Its antigen is not identified.

Germline loops: CDR1 GTSNPN, CDR2 SVGIG (reference sequence). The length of the CDR3 is 18 residues. The V gene end was trimmed by 3 bases and the J gene end by 5 bases; junction bases not matched to a gene: 14. Sequenced material consisted of expressed TCRB transcripts (all of the isolated RNA was reverse transcribed). Method: immunoSEQ multiplex PCR; TCRdb's copy keeps in-frame clones and lacks some. The sample has some 290,000 clones, around 22% seen once. The receptor was derived from a woman aged 25-40 years with type 1 diabetes. The V gene is TRBV30, the J gene TRBJ2-7; 15 nucleotides agree with TRBD2. The sequencing input was naive CD4+ T cells from blood. This CDR3 is CAWSVDSWTSGRAHEQYF. The CDR3 region has the DNA TGTGCCTGGAGCGTAGACTCTTGGACTAGCGGGAGGGCCCACGAGCAGTACTTC.